The 21 T cell receptor beta chains listed next were all sequenced from one sample in a study of Graves' ophthalmopathy and Graves' hyperthyroidism. Amplification targeted the TCR beta CDR3 regions, with RNA transcripts as the source material. Following a first-round RT-PCR that used HTBI primers, a second-round multiplex PCR was carried out. TCRdb redid the calling of the multiplex PCR reads with MiXCR, one entry per CDR3 protein. The sample carries around 51,000 distinct CDR3 sequences, roughly 52% recorded once. The specimen sequenced was peripheral blood. The receptors stem from an adult man with Graves' ophthalmopathy.

The chain is built from TRBV29-1 and TRBJ2-7; tentative D call: TRBD1 (6 bases). V gave up 7 bases and J gave up 6 bases, with 16 bases separating them. Germline values: CDR1 SQVTM, CDR2 ANQGSEA. The CDR3 totals 12 residues. This CDR3 is CSAQGTSVEQYF. CDR3 nucleotide sequence: TGCAGCGCCCAAGGGACATCCGTCGAGCAGTACTTC.

This clonotype has ten or more counts. The chain couples TRBV20-1 to TRBJ2-7; D is tentatively TRBD1 or TRBD2 (5 bases each). The germline V gene has CDR1 DFQATT and CDR2 SNEGSKA (reference sequence). V shed 6 bases and J shed 0 bases, with 21 bases lying between them. The length of the CDR3 is 16 residues. The CDR3 reads CSAPRAGIISSYEQYF. The CDR3 nucleotides read TGCAGTGCCCCGCGGGCAGGGATCATTAGCTCCTACGAGCAGTACTTC.

Regarding this clonotype: This likely comes from a read error, as the CDR3 has no conserved phenylalanine or tryptophan at its end. The V gene is TRBV20-1, the J gene TRBJ2-7; no firm D call. Per germline, CDR1 DFQATT and CDR2 SNEGSKA (reference sequence). The CDR3 loop spans 13 amino acids. V gave up 0 bases and J gave up 6 bases, with 12 bases separating them. The CDR3 protein is CSARDPRLSEQYL. In DNA, the CDR3 is TGCAGTGCTAGAGATCCCCGGCTCTCCGAGCAGTACCTC.

J is TRBJ2-1 and V is TRBV7-8, with 9 bases identical to TRBD2. The CDR3 has 14 amino acids. Germline trimming cut 5 bases from V and 6 bases from J; bases unmatched to any gene: 5. Germline values: CDR1 SGHVS, CDR2 FQNEAQ. As DNA, the CDR3 is TGTGCCAGCAGCCTACTACTAGCGGGCAATGAGCAGTTCTTC. Translated, it gives CASSLLLAGNEQFF. The whole variable domain, filled in from reference TRBV7-8 and TRBJ2-1, reads GAGVSQSPRYKVAKRGQDVALRCDPISGHVSLFWYQQALGQGPEFLTYFQNEAQLDKSGLPSDRFFAERPEGSVSTLKIQRTQQEDSAVYLCASSLLLAGNEQFFGPGTRLTVL.

The chain carries TRBV7-9 and TRBJ1-3; D is ambiguous. Germline CDR1 reads SEHNR; CDR2 reads FQNEAQ (reference sequence). This CDR3 region has 14 residues. Trimming took 1 base from V and 5 from J, leaving 9 bases between them. The CDR3 region has the DNA TGTGCCAGCAGCTTAGAACCAGCCAGAAACACCATATATTTT. It yields the protein CASSLEPARNTIYF.

This clonotype has only one observation. Relative to the germline gene, one junction end is altered; a read error may explain this. V is TRBV20-1 and J is TRBJ2-1; no firm D call. The CDR3 loop spans 14 amino acids. Germline-derived CDR1 and CDR2 are DFQATT and SNEGSKA (reference sequence). The DNA for the CDR3 is TGCAGTGCTATTGACTGGAGCTCCTTCAATGAGCAGTCCTTC. Its translation is CSAIDWSSFNEQSF.

This chain links TRBV9 with TRBJ2-3, with 9 bases that match TRBD2. This CDR3 has 16 amino acids. The germline V gene has CDR1 SGDLS and CDR2 YYNGEE. J gave up 0 bases and V 2 bases, and 4 bases lay outside the gene matches. The DNA of the CDR3 is TGTGCCAGCAGCGTTTTGCGGGGGGGCAGCACAGATACGCAGTATTTT. Encoded protein: CASSVLRGGSTDTQYF.

This clonotype was seen repeatedly, ten times or more. The genes are TRBV6-5 and TRBJ2-5; TRBD2 agrees at 13 bases. With 6 bases clipped from V and 4 bases from J, the junction kept 8 bases outside the gene matches. Germline CDR1 and CDR2: MNHEY and SVGAGI. The CDR3 consists of 16 residues. CDR3 DNA sequence: TGTGCCAGCAGCCAACTAGCGGGGGGGCCGCGAGAGACCCAGTACTTC. Amino acids: CASSQLAGGPRETQYF.

This clonotype was detected many times. CDR3 nucleotides: TGTGCCAGCAGTTATCAGGGGGATACGCAGTATTTT. It translates to CASSYQGDTQYF. The chain recombines TRBV6-1 with TRBJ2-3; the D gene is possibly TRBD1 (6 bases). Germline loops: CDR1 MNHNS, CDR2 SASEGT. The ends were cut back, 5 bases at V and 6 bases at J, with 9 bases in the middle. This CDR3 has 12 amino acids.

The rearrangement links TRBV2 to TRBJ1-5; D may be TRBD1 (6 bases). Per germline, CDR1 SNHLY and CDR2 FYNNEI. This CDR3 contains 18 residues. V was clipped by 6 bases and J by 2 bases, with 23 bases between them. The CDR3 sequence is CASSQGELDRYCNQPQHF. The CDR3 DNA is TGTGCCAGCAGCCAAGGGGAATTAGACAGGTATTGCAATCAGCCCCAGCATTTT.

The chain uses TRBV19 and TRBJ2-2; 10 bases agree with TRBD1. The CDR3 loop spans 15 amino acids. The J segment lost 7 bases and the V segment lost 6 bases, leaving 8 bases of the junction unmatched. CDR1 is LNHDA, CDR2 SQIVND, per germline (reference sequence). CDR3 residues: CASRAGTGVFGELFF. Written as DNA, the CDR3 is TGTGCCAGTAGAGCCGGGACAGGGGTCTTCGGGGAGCTGTTTTTT.

The chain employs TRBV6-1 and TRBJ2-7, with 7 nucleotides matching TRBD2. The junction had 2 bases not matched to a gene; V was cut back by 3 bases and J by 6 bases. The germline CDR1 and CDR2 sequences are MNHNS and SASEGT. The CDR3 is 12 amino acids. CDR3 bases: TGTGCCAGCAGTGATAGGGAGGGCGAGCAGTACTTC. This sequence encodes CASSDREGEQYF.

A word on this clonotype: An end of the junction differs from the germline gene, which may be a read error. The V gene is TRBV9, the J gene TRBJ1-5; no firm D call. This CDR3 has 16 residues. Looked up from germline, CDR1 is SGDLS and CDR2 is YYNGEE. CDR3 coding DNA: TGTGCCAGCAGCGTAGCGGGAGAAGGGTACAATGAGCCCCAGCATTTT. Translation: CASSVAGEGYNEPQHF.

This clonotype was detected once. V usage is TRBV7-9 and J usage is TRBJ1-2; 7 positions match TRBD1. The trim removed 0 bases at V and 6 bases at J, leaving 1 base unmatched. The CDR3 consists of 13 residues. The germline V gene encodes CDR1 SEHNR and CDR2 FQNEAQ (reference sequence). The CDR3 bases are TGTGCCAGCAGCTTAGCCCAGGGGGATGGCTACACCTTC. Residues: CASSLAQGDGYTF. The variable domain in full, completed from reference TRBV7-9 and TRBJ1-2, reads DTGVSQNPRHKITKRGQNVTFRCDPISEHNRLYWYRQTLGQGPEFLTYFQNEAQLEKSRLLSDRFSAERPKGSFSTLEIQRTEQGDSAMYLCASSLAQGDGYTFGSGTRLTVV.

The chain's CDR3 is CASSLKFSTEAFF. CDR3 in DNA: TGTGCCAGCAGCTTAAAGTTCAGTACTGAAGCTTTCTTT. This chain links TRBV7-2 with TRBJ1-1; D not certain. There are 13 residues in the CDR3. In germline, CDR1 is SGHTA, CDR2 FQGNSA. V lost 2 bases to trimming and J lost 5 bases, with 9 bases between them.

In regard to this clonotype: Germline and junction disagree at one end, which may indicate a read error. The genes are TRBV20-1 and TRBJ1-4; D gene uncertain. The CDR3 is 13 amino acids. From germline, CDR1 is DFQATT and CDR2 SNEGSKA (reference sequence). In nucleotides, the CDR3 is TGCAGTGCTAGCTCTGGGCGGGAGGAAAAGCTGCTTTTT. The encoded protein is CSASSGREEKLLF.

As for this clonotype: A read error is likely, as this CDR3 ends without the conserved phenylalanine or tryptophan. The chain has TRBV2 and TRBJ1-1; maybe TRBD1 (6 bases). The germline gives CDR1 SNHLY, CDR2 FYNNEI. Trimming left V 8 bases short and J 5 bases short, with 30 bases between. The CDR3 spans 18 residues. CDR3 residues: CASSRPRQGGAQGTEAFS. The CDR3 bases are TGTGCCAGCTCAAGACCGAGACAAGGAGGGGCCCAGGGGACTGAAGCTTTCTCT.

V usage is TRBV3-1 and J usage is TRBJ2-3; 15 nucleotides match TRBD2. Germline CDR1 and CDR2: LGHDT and YNNKEL (reference sequence). The CDR3 length is 19 residues. Trimming cost V 2 bases and J 1 base; bases outside gene matches: 7. The CDR3 here is CASSQPGLAGGGGTDTQYF. Here the CDR3 DNA reads TGTGCCAGCAGCCAACCGGGACTAGCGGGAGGAGGGGGCACAGATACGCAGTATTTT.

J is TRBJ1-2 and V is TRBV19; D not certain. V shed 6 bases and J shed 4 bases, with 12 bases lying between them. CDR3 length: 13 amino acids. Germline assignment: CDR1 LNHDA and CDR2 SQIVND (reference sequence). CDR3 sequence (DNA): TGTGCCAGTAGAACGTCGGGGTTCTATGGCTACACCTTC. Its protein is CASRTSGFYGYTF.

This clonotype is medium-sized in the sample. J is TRBJ1-1 and V is TRBV29-1; unclear D gene. This CDR3 has 12 residues. The V end lost 7 bases, the J end lost 3 bases, and 12 bases lay between the germline ends. In germline, CDR1 is SQVTM, CDR2 ANQGSEA. CDR3 region: CSGWPGDTEAFF. The CDR3 DNA sequence: TGCAGCGGGTGGCCCGGGGACACTGAAGCTTTCTTT.

This clonotype showed up many times. The chain has TRBV20-1 and TRBJ2-2; 9 positions match TRBD2. The CDR3 runs 15 residues. CDR1 and CDR2 (germline): DFQATT, SNEGSKA (reference sequence). The V segment lost 6 bases and the J segment 1 base; nucleotides outside the gene matches: 6. The CDR3 region is CSASTSGWNTGELFF. The CDR3 coding sequence is TGCAGTGCCAGTACTAGCGGGTGGAACACCGGGGAGCTGTTTTTT.